Following are 22 T cell receptor beta chains from one sample sequenced in a study of OX40 agonist ivuxolimab in advanced cancers. Libraries were prepared by immunoSEQ multiplex PCR; TCRdb keeps only in-frame clonotypes and omits some of them. The table has tens of thousands of clones, about 81% seen once. The source material was CD4+ or CD8+ T cells sorted from blood, sampled in a trial of the OX40 agonist ivuxolimab. All receptors derive from an adult with an advanced solid tumor such as melanoma, head and neck, liver or kidney cancer.

The gene calls are TRBV21-1 and TRBJ2-6; the tabulated D call, TRBD1, remains unverified against the DNA. TRBV21-1 is termed a pseudogene. The CDR3 spans 17 residues. The CDR3 reads CASSGPGTGSGANVLTF. CDR3 in DNA: TGTGCCAGCAGCGGTCCCGGGACAGGGTCCGGGGCCAACGTCCTGACTTTC.

This clone appeared a few times. The chain has TRBV4-3 and TRBJ2-7; D remains unclear. V was cut by 1 base and J by 0 bases, with 7 bases left in between. CDR3 size: 14 residues. CDR1 LGHNA and CDR2 YSLEER come from the germline V gene. CDR3 in amino acids: CASSQGTLSYEQYF. The CDR3 coding sequence is TGCGCCAGCAGCCAAGGGACCCTCTCCTACGAGCAGTACTTC.

The DNA of the CDR3 is TGTGCCAGCAGCTTCCTAGCGGGGGTATACAATGAGCAGTTCTTC. It yields the protein CASSFLAGVYNEQFF. This rearrangement joins TRBV7-2 to TRBJ2-1, with TRBD2 matching 10 bases. J was trimmed by 4 bases and V by 3 bases; bases with no gene match: 3. The CDR3 contains 15 residues. The germline V gene encodes CDR1 SGHTA and CDR2 FQGNSA.

The V call is TRBV6-5, the J call TRBJ2-7, with 9 nucleotides matching TRBD1. The CDR3 covers 14 residues. J gave up 3 bases and V 9 bases, and 9 bases lay outside the gene matches. Germline V CDR1 and CDR2: MNHEY, SVGAGI. CDR3 bases: TGTGCCAGTGCGGCCGGACAGGGGATCTACGAGCAGTACTTC. Protein: CASAAGQGIYEQYF.

The rearrangement links TRBV4-2 to TRBJ2-7; TRBD2 matches at 9 bases. The V and J ends lost 0 bases and 5 bases, in that order; junction bases with no gene match: 8. This CDR3 has 16 amino acids. Germline-derived CDR1 and CDR2 are LGHNA and YNFKEQ. In DNA form, the CDR3 reads TGTGCCAGCAGCCAAGAGATGGGCGGGAGGGGCCACGAGCAGTACTTC. It yields the protein CASSQEMGGRGHEQYF.

Only a few counts were recorded for this clone. The CDR3 spells CASGFTEETQYF. The CDR3 region has the DNA TGTGCCAGCGGATTTACCGAAGAGACCCAGTACTTC. V is TRBV2 and J is TRBJ2-5; D is ambiguous. Germline values: CDR1 SNHLY, CDR2 FYNNEI. This CDR3 has 12 residues. V was clipped by 8 bases and J by 3 bases, with 10 bases between them.

The V and J genes are TRBV13 and TRBJ2-6; D gene ambiguous. The CDR3 sequence is 13 residues long. The V and J ends lost 1 base and 2 bases respectively, with 0 bases between them. CDR1 is PRHDT and CDR2 is FYEKMQ in the germline V gene (reference sequence). CDR3 in DNA: TGTGCCAGCAGCTTAGCTGGGGCCAACGTCCTGACTTTC. Amino acid sequence: CASSLAGANVLTF. Variable domain in full (rest from reference TRBV13 and TRBJ2-6): AAGVIQSPRHLIKEKRETATLKCYPIPRHDTVYWYQQGPGQDPQFLISFYEKMQSDKGSIPDRFSAQQFSDYHSELNMSSLELGDSALYFCASSLAGANVLTFGAGSRLTVL.

The V and J genes are TRBV6-5 and TRBJ1-2; 7 bases map to TRBD1. Looked up from germline, CDR1 is MNHEY and CDR2 is SVGAGI. V shed 2 bases and J 5 bases; nucleotides not matched to a gene: 5. The CDR3 sequence is 14 residues long. The CDR3 region is CASSYGGQPYGYTF. Written as DNA, the CDR3 is TGTGCCAGCAGTTACGGGGGACAGCCGTATGGCTACACCTTC.

This clone was seen only a few times. CDR3 loop: CASSPVSGEAFF. The DNA of the CDR3 is TGTGCCAGCAGCCCGGTCTCGGGTGAAGCTTTCTTT. The genes are TRBV7-2 and TRBJ1-1, with D unresolved. The germline gives CDR1 SGHTA, CDR2 FQGNSA. Trimming removed 5 bases at V and 7 bases at J, with 11 bases between. There are 12 residues in the CDR3.

The J gene is TRBJ1-1, the V gene TRBV19, with a weak D call TRBD1 (6 bases). Trimming took off 4 bases at V and 4 bases at J, with 16 bases between the two ends. The V gene's germline CDR1 is LNHDA and CDR2 SQIVND (reference sequence). This CDR3 region has 15 residues. The CDR3 here is CASSTYYRAGTEAFF. DNA for the CDR3: TGTGCCAGTAGTACGTATTACAGGGCGGGCACTGAAGCTTTCTTT.

V is TRBV18 and J is TRBJ1-2, with 7 bases lining up with TRBD1. In germline, CDR1 is KGHSH, CDR2 LQKENI. This CDR3 has 13 amino acids. Trimming took 5 bases from V and 4 from J; bases not matched to a gene: 4. The DNA for the CDR3 is TGTGCCAGCTCAACGGACAGGATCTATGGCTACACCTTC. Translated: CASSTDRIYGYTF. Full variable domain (missing parts from reference TRBV18 and TRBJ1-2): NAGVMQNPRHLVRRRGQEARLRCSPMKGHSHVYWYRQLPEEGLKFMVYLQKENIIDESGMPKERFSAEFPKEGPSILRIQQVVRGDSAAYFCASSTDRIYGYTFGSGTRLTVV.

V and J are TRBV4-1 and TRBJ2-7; D is unresolved. The V end lost 1 base, the J end lost 2 bases, and 6 bases lay between the germline ends. CDR3 size: 13 residues. The germline gives CDR1 MGHRA, CDR2 YSYEKL. The CDR3 DNA reads TGCGCCAGCAGCCAAGCGCAAGCCTACGAGCAGTACTTC. Translating it yields CASSQAQAYEQYF.

V and J are TRBV5-1 and TRBJ1-4; 7 nucleotides match TRBD1. Germline V lookup: CDR1 SGHRS, CDR2 YFSETQ. There are 18 residues in the CDR3. Unmatched junction bases numbered 15, after V lost 1 base and J lost 6 bases. The CDR3 DNA reads TGCGCCAGCAGCTTGTCCCGATCGGACAGGCGGGTAGATGAAAAACTGTTTTTT. Residues: CASSLSRSDRRVDEKLFF.

This chain joins TRBV9 and TRBJ1-4; possibly TRBD1 for D (5 bases). V was trimmed by 3 bases and J by 5 bases, leaving 11 bases between them. This CDR3 comprises 14 residues. Germline V gene data show CDR1 as SGDLS and CDR2 as YYNGEE. CDR3 bases: TGTGCCAGCAGCGAAGGAGGGGAAAATGAAAAACTGTTTTTT. As protein: CASSEGGENEKLFF.

The chain links TRBV19 to TRBJ2-1; 14 bases line up with TRBD2. Germline trimming cut 7 bases from V and 8 bases from J; bases unmatched to any gene: 7. Germline V gene sequence: CDR1 LNHDA, CDR2 SQIVND (reference sequence). CDR3 size: 15 residues. For the CDR3, the DNA is TGTGCCAGTACGCCGGGACTAGCGGGAGTGGATGAGCAGTTCTTC. Translation gives CASTPGLAGVDEQFF.

The chain has TRBV6-1 and TRBJ1-4; D possibly corresponds to TRBD1 (6 bases). This CDR3 has 13 amino acids. V lost 5 bases and J 8 bases, leaving 12 bases between the germline ends. Germline V gives CDR1 MNHNS, CDR2 SASEGT. The CDR3 DNA reads as TGTGCCAGCAGTCAAGGGGGTTGGGAAAAACTGTTTTTT. Translated, it gives CASSQGGWEKLFF.

This clone was found once. The junction and the germline gene differ at one end; a read error may be behind it. The chain links TRBV4-2 to TRBJ1-1; D gene unclear. The CDR3 runs 12 residues. Germline-derived CDR1 and CDR2 are LGHNA and YNFKEQ. CDR3 DNA sequence: TGTGCCGGCAGTCCCAAGAACACTGAAGCTTTCTTT. Translated: CAGSPKNTEAFF.

With regard to this clone: At one boundary the junction diverges from the germline segment, which might be a read error. Other DNA sequences of this sample code for an identical CDR3. This chain uses TRBV5-1 with TRBJ2-7; 7 bases are a match to TRBD1. The CDR3 covers 12 residues. CDR1 and CDR2 from the germline V gene are SGHRS and YFSETQ. CDR3 DNA: TGTGCCAGCAGCCTGACAGGGTACGAGCAGTACTTC. Residues: CASSLTGYEQYF.

The chain employs TRBV29-1 and TRBJ2-2; D gene ambiguous. This CDR3 region has 12 residues. Germline values: CDR1 SQVTM, CDR2 ANQGSEA. V gave up 7 bases and J gave up 3 bases, with 9 bases separating them. DNA for the CDR3: TGCAGCGGCTACCGGCACACCGGGGAGCTGTTTTTT. Its translation: CSGYRHTGELFF.

V and J are TRBV14 and TRBJ2-2; TRBD2 is a possible D gene (5 bases). The V and J ends lost 3 bases and 6 bases respectively, with 11 bases between them. Germline values: CDR1 SGHDN, CDR2 FVKESK. CDR3 length: 14 amino acids. The CDR3 loop reads CASSQLLDPGELFF. The CDR3 nucleotides read TGTGCCAGCAGCCAGCTACTAGATCCCGGGGAGCTGTTTTTT.

This clone was detected only a few times. V usage is TRBV2 and J usage is TRBJ1-5, with D possibly matching TRBD1 (5 bases). The V end lost 2 bases, the J end lost 2 bases, and 10 bases lay between the germline ends. The germline CDR1 and CDR2 sequences are SNHLY and FYNNEI. The CDR3 loop spans 15 amino acids. CDR3 residues: CASSESSRGNQPQHF. The CDR3 region has the DNA TGTGCCAGCAGTGAATCATCCAGGGGCAATCAGCCCCAGCATTTT.

This clone has ten or more counts. The V gene is TRBV9, the J gene TRBJ2-1, with TRBD1 matching 9 bases. Germline V gene sequence: CDR1 SGDLS, CDR2 YYNGEE. The ends lost 0 bases at V and 10 bases at J; junction bases unmatched: 11. This CDR3 contains 16 residues. For the CDR3, the DNA is TGTGCCAGCAGCGTAGAGAGGGGACAGGGTCTCCGGGAGCAGTTCTTC. The encoded protein is CASSVERGQGLREQFF.